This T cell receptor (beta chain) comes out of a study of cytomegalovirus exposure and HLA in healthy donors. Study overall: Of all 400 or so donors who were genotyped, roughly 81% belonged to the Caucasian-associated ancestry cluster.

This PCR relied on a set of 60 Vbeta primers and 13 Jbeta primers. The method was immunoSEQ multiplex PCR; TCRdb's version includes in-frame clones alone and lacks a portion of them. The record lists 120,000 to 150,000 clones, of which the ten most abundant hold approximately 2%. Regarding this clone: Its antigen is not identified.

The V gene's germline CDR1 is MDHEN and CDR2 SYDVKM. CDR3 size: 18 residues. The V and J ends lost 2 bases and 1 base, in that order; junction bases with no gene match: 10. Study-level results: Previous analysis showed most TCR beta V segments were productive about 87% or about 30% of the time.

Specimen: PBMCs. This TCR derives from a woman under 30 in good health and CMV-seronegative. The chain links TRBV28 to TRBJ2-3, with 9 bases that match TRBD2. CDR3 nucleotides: TGTGCCAGCAGTTTACAAGGGGCCCGGACTAGCGGCACAGATACGCAGTATTTT. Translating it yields CASSLQGARTSGTDTQYF.